These 26 T cell receptor beta chains came from one sample sequenced in a study of early T cells in non-severe SARS-CoV-2 infection. TCRdb processed the 5' RACE reads anew with MiXCR; each CDR3 protein has one entry. The table has about 58,000 distinct CDR3 sequences, approximately 8% seen once. The sequencing sample was made of whole blood. The receptors come from an adult who was a healthcare worker with PCR-confirmed SARS-CoV-2 infection or an uninfected control (not recorded which).

The sample holds many counts of this clonotype. The chain combines TRBV7-3 with TRBJ1-6, with D unclear. The V and J ends lost 5 bases and 7 bases respectively, with 12 bases between them. The CDR3 is 14 amino acids. Germline assignment: CDR1 SGHTA and CDR2 FQGTGA. CDR3 region: CASSPGRPNSPLHF. The CDR3 nucleotides read TGTGCCAGCAGCCCCGGACGGCCCAATTCACCCCTCCACTTT. Using reference TRBV7-3 and TRBJ1-6 for the parts outside the CDR3, the full variable domain is GAGVSQTPSNKVTEKGKYVELRCDPISGHTALYWYRQSLGQGPEFLIYFQGTGAADDSGLPNDRFFAVRPEGSVSTLKIQRTERGDSAVYLCASSPGRPNSPLHFGNGTRLTVT.

The rearrangement uses TRBV6-1 and TRBJ1-1; no reliable D call. V was shortened by 8 bases and J by 2 bases, with 12 bases between the two germline ends. From germline, CDR1 is MNHNS and CDR2 SASEGT. The CDR3 loop spans 13 amino acids. The CDR3 protein is CASGQRTNTEAFF. CDR3 nucleotide sequence: TGTGCCAGCGGTCAGCGAACCAACACTGAAGCTTTCTTT.

This clonotype has a count of ten or more. This sequence joins TRBV29-1 and TRBJ1-1, with D unresolved. V gave up 6 bases and J gave up 5 bases, with 22 bases separating them. The CDR3 extends over 15 amino acids. CDR1 and CDR2 (germline): SQVTM, ANQGSEA. Written as DNA, the CDR3 is TGCAGCGTCGTTCGTTACTCGATGGTCGGGACTGAAGCTTTCTTT. It encodes CSVVRYSMVGTEAFF.

Many counts were recorded for this clonotype. The V call is TRBV6-5, the J call TRBJ2-1, with a tentative D call TRBD1 (6 bases). CDR3 length: 13 residues. The germline V and J ends were trimmed by 6 bases and 4 bases, with 10 bases remaining between them. The germline V gene encodes CDR1 MNHEY and CDR2 SVGAGI. The DNA of the CDR3 is TGTGCCAGCAGGGCCGGACAGTACAATGAGCAGTTCTTC. It yields the protein CASRAGQYNEQFF.

This clonotype was detected ten times or more. V gene TRBV5-4 combines with J gene TRBJ2-1, with 7 bases matching TRBD2. The ends lost 4 bases at V and 10 bases at J; junction bases unmatched: 11. This CDR3 has 14 residues. Germline V gene data show CDR1 as SGHNT and CDR2 as YYREEE (reference sequence). The CDR3 DNA reads as TGTGCCAGCAGCCTAATCACTAGCGAGGGGGAGCAGTTCTTC. As protein: CASSLITSEGEQFF.

In this sample, this clonotype turned up a few times. V gene TRBV6-2 or TRBV6-3 combines with J gene TRBJ2-7; no firm D call. Germline V gives CDR1 MNHEY, CDR2 SVGEGT. Trimming cost V 5 bases and J 2 bases, with 10 bases left between them. This CDR3 region has 13 residues. CDR3: CASSIPPAYEQYF. The CDR3, as DNA: TGTGCCAGCAGTATTCCCCCCGCCTACGAGCAGTACTTC.

This clonotype was seen more than once but under ten times. The rearrangement links TRBV27 to TRBJ2-1, with D perhaps matching TRBD1 or TRBD2 (5 bases each). The germline gives CDR1 MNHEY, CDR2 SMNVEV (reference sequence). The CDR3 totals 14 residues. V was trimmed by 5 bases and J by 8 bases, leaving 16 bases between them. Here the CDR3 reads CASSRGTTGDEQFF. The CDR3 DNA sequence: TGTGCCAGCAGTCGTGGGACGACGGGCGATGAGCAGTTCTTC.

At least ten counts were recorded for this clonotype. The gene calls are TRBV5-4 and TRBJ2-1, with TRBD2 matching 7 bases. J gave up 9 bases and V 3 bases, and 3 bases lay outside the gene matches. CDR3 length equals 12 residues. Germline assignment: CDR1 SGHNT and CDR2 YYREEE (reference sequence). The CDR3 sequence: CASSSLAAEQFF. CDR3 nucleotide sequence: TGTGCCAGCAGCTCTCTAGCGGCTGAGCAGTTCTTC.

The CDR3 loop is CASSYSGSTTEAFF. The DNA of the CDR3 is TGTGCCAGCAGTTACTCGGGGAGTACCACTGAAGCTTTCTTT. The V call is TRBV6-6, the J call TRBJ1-1; unclear D gene. The CDR3 is 14 amino acids. The germline V gene has CDR1 MNHNY and CDR2 SVGAGI (reference sequence). Trimming shortened V by 0 bases and J by 4 bases, and 9 bases separated the two germline ends.

This clonotype was counted at least ten times. This chain uses TRBV11-2 with TRBJ2-1; D might be TRBD2 (6 bases). The CDR3 is made up of 13 amino acids. V gave up 5 bases and J gave up 4 bases, with 9 bases separating them. Germline-derived CDR1 and CDR2 are SGHAT and FQNNGV. CDR3: CASSRDFYNEQFF. DNA for the CDR3: TGTGCCAGCAGCCGGGACTTTTACAATGAGCAGTTCTTC.

This clonotype was counted between two and nine times. The chain has TRBV19 and TRBJ1-2; 9 nucleotides align to TRBD1. The CDR3 is 15 residues long. Trimming took 5 bases from V and 2 from J; bases not matched to a gene: 6. Germline CDR1 and CDR2: LNHDA and SQIVND (reference sequence). CDR3 residues: CASSGTGYRNYGYTF. The DNA for the CDR3 is TGTGCCAGTAGTGGGACAGGGTACCGCAACTATGGCTACACCTTC.

This clonotype was picked up many times. The chain has TRBV12-3 or TRBV12-4 and TRBJ2-7; 9 bases match TRBD1. The CDR3 is 16 amino acids. Germline trimming cut 8 bases from V and 3 bases from J; bases unmatched to any gene: 14. CDR3 DNA: TGTGCCAGCGGATTATCAGGGGGACAGGGAGTCTACGAGCAGTACTTC. Translation gives CASGLSGGQGVYEQYF.

This clonotype was found many times. The V gene is TRBV7-9, the J gene TRBJ2-7; 8 bases are shared with TRBD1. V shed 2 bases, J shed 0 bases, and the junction held 6 bases outside the gene matches. From germline, CDR1 is SEHNR and CDR2 FQNEAQ (reference sequence). The CDR3 contains 16 residues. The CDR3 is CASSLSRGRLSYEQYF. The DNA of the CDR3 is TGTGCCAGCAGCTTAAGCAGGGGGCGTCTCTCCTACGAGCAGTACTTC.

In this sample, this clonotype turned up many times. V usage is TRBV29-1 and J usage is TRBJ2-1, with a tentative D call TRBD1 (5 bases). Germline CDR1 is SQVTM and CDR2 is ANQGSEA. CDR3 length: 15 residues. Trimming took 3 bases from V and 4 from J, leaving 16 bases between them. The CDR3 DNA reads as TGCAGCGTTGAGGAAGTTAACAGGTTTTACAATGAGCAGTTCTTC. Protein sequence: CSVEEVNRFYNEQFF.

This clonotype has more than one count but fewer than ten. The J gene is TRBJ2-1, the V gene TRBV4-1, with 7 nucleotides matching TRBD2. CDR1 and CDR2 (germline): MGHRA, YSYEKL. The CDR3 has 17 residues. Germline trimming cut 0 bases from V and 1 base from J; bases unmatched to any gene: 6. The CDR3 is CASSQENSGASYNEQFF. CDR3 sequence (DNA): TGCGCCAGCAGCCAAGAGAACAGCGGGGCATCCTACAATGAGCAGTTCTTC.

This clonotype was seen only a few times. V is TRBV5-1 and J is TRBJ2-7; TRBD2 aligns across 7 bases. The CDR3 covers 16 residues. The J segment lost 7 bases and the V segment lost 4 bases, leaving 17 bases of the junction unmatched. The germline gives CDR1 SGHRS, CDR2 YFSETQ. The CDR3 region has the DNA TGCGCCAGCAGCCCCGGGGGAAGCGGGGCCTCAGGGGAGCAGTACTTC. It codes for CASSPGGSGASGEQYF. Based on the CDR3 plus reference TRBV5-1 and TRBJ2-7, the full variable domain is KAGVTQTPRYLIKTRGQQVTLSCSPISGHRSVSWYQQTPGQGLQFLFEYFSETQRNKGNFPGRFSGRQFSNSRSEMNVSTLELGDSALYLCASSPGGSGASGEQYFGPGTRLTVT.

This clonotype was found many times. This rearrangement joins TRBV7-8 to TRBJ2-2, with D possibly being TRBD1 or TRBD2 (5 bases each). Looked up from germline, CDR1 is SGHVS and CDR2 is FQNEAQ. CDR3 length: 14 amino acids. Trimming shortened V by 1 base and J by 6 bases, and 9 bases separated the two germline ends. The CDR3 spells CASSLGGAPGELFF. The CDR3 DNA sequence: TGTGCCAGCAGCTTAGGAGGGGCCCCCGGGGAGCTGTTTTTT.

This chain uses TRBV29-1 with TRBJ2-5; 8 bases agree with TRBD2. This CDR3 contains 14 residues. The J segment lost 3 bases and the V segment lost 4 bases, leaving 7 bases of the junction unmatched. Germline V gene data show CDR1 as SQVTM and CDR2 as ANQGSEA. As DNA, the CDR3 is TGCAGCGTTGGGGTGGCGGGAGGAGAAGAGACCCAGTACTTC. This sequence encodes CSVGVAGGEETQYF.

This clonotype was observed a handful of times. In DNA, the CDR3 is TGTGCCAGCAGCGACGCCATAACCCTAGCCAAAAACATTCAGTACTTC. Translating gives CASSDAITLAKNIQYF. V and J are TRBV7-9 and TRBJ2-4; D uncertain. CDR1 SEHNR and CDR2 FQNEAQ come from the germline V gene (reference sequence). The ends were cut back, 5 bases at V and 0 bases at J, with 14 bases in the middle. The CDR3 runs to 16 residues.

There are many counts of this clonotype. The chain recombines TRBV12-3 or TRBV12-4 with TRBJ2-1; 10 bases map to TRBD2. This CDR3 is built from 16 residues. V was clipped by 2 bases and J by 7 bases; unmatched bases: 8. The CDR3 DNA reads as TGTGCCAGCAGTTTACAAAGCGGGAGGGCCAGGAATGAGCAGTTCTTC. It is translated as CASSLQSGRARNEQFF.

This clonotype was observed a few times. The chain carries TRBV20-1 and TRBJ1-5; TRBD1 might be the D (5 bases). This CDR3 is 14 amino acids long. V lost 5 bases to trimming and J lost 1 base, with 12 bases between them. Germline CDR1 and CDR2: DFQATT and SNEGSKA (reference sequence). The CDR3 nucleotides are TGCAGTGCTGTCCGGGACGTAAGCAATCAGCCCCAGCATTTT. It encodes CSAVRDVSNQPQHF.

This clonotype was counted many times. The chain is built from TRBV5-1 and TRBJ2-7; 7 nucleotides match TRBD2. The V and J ends lost 3 bases and 10 bases, in that order; junction bases with no gene match: 7. The CDR3 spans 12 residues. Germline values: CDR1 SGHRS, CDR2 YFSETQ. The CDR3 region has the DNA TGCGCCAGCAGCTCCGGACTAGGCGGTCAGTACTTC. This gives the protein CASSSGLGGQYF.

This clonotype was picked up many times. The chain combines TRBV9 with TRBJ2-1; 16 bases fit TRBD2. Germline V gene data show CDR1 as SGDLS and CDR2 as YYNGEE. The CDR3 runs 21 residues. J lost 8 bases, V lost 4 bases, and 21 bases had no gene match. CDR3 DNA sequence: TGTGCCAGCAGCCCTCAGACCGGGACTAGCGGGAGGGCCCTCTCCCCCCATGAGCAGTTCTTC. Encoded protein: CASSPQTGTSGRALSPHEQFF. Together with reference TRBV9 and TRBJ2-1, the CDR3 gives the full variable domain: DSGVTQTPKHLITATGQRVTLRCSPRSGDLSVYWYQQSLDQGLQFLIQYYNGEERAKGNILERFSAQQFPDLHSELNLSSLELGDSALYFCASSPQTGTSGRALSPHEQFFGPGTRLTVL.

This clonotype has just a few counts. The chain carries TRBV28 and TRBJ2-7; 7 nucleotides line up with TRBD2. CDR1 and CDR2 (germline): MDHEN, SYDVKM. The CDR3 sequence is 13 residues long. After removal of 5 bases from V and 4 bases from J, the junction contained 5 bases not matched to a gene. CDR3 in amino acids: CASSRLAEYEQYF. Written as DNA, the CDR3 is TGTGCCAGCAGTCGGCTAGCGGAGTACGAGCAGTACTTC.

This clonotype was picked up a small number of times. The rearrangement joins TRBV18 to TRBJ1-4; D unresolved. This CDR3 has 15 residues. The germline gives CDR1 KGHSH, CDR2 LQKENI. V was clipped by 2 bases and J by 1 base, with 8 bases between them. CDR3 protein: CASSPEERTNEKLFF. The CDR3 region has the DNA TGTGCCAGCTCACCAGAGGAAAGAACTAATGAAAAACTGTTTTTT.

The table lists this clonotype with a few counts. V is TRBV19 and J is TRBJ2-3; 7 bases fit TRBD2. The trim removed 5 bases at V and 1 base at J, leaving 6 bases unmatched. The germline V gene has CDR1 LNHDA and CDR2 SQIVND (reference sequence). CDR3 length: 15 amino acids. CDR3 sequence (DNA): TGTGCCAGTAGTCCCAGCGGGATGGGCACAGATACGCAGTATTTT. Encoded protein: CASSPSGMGTDTQYF.